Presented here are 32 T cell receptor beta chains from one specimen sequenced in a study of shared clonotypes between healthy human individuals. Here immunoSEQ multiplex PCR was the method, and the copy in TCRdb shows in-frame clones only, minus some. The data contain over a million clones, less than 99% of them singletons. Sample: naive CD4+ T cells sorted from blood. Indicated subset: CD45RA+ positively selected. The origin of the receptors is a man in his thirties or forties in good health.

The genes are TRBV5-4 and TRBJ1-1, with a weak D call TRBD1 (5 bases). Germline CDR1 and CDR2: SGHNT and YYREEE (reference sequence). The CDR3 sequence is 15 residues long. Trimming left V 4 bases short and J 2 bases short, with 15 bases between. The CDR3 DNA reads TGTGCCAGCAGCCCCGGTGGGGGGAGTAACACTGAAGCTTTCTTT. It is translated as CASSPGGGSNTEAFF.

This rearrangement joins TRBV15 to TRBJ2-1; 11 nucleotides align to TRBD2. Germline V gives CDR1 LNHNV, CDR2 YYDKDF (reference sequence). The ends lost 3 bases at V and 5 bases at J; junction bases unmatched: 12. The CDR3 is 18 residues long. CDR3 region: CATSRSSGRLFVDNEQFF. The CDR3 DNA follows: TGTGCCACCAGCAGGTCTAGCGGGAGGCTGTTCGTGGACAATGAGCAGTTCTTC.

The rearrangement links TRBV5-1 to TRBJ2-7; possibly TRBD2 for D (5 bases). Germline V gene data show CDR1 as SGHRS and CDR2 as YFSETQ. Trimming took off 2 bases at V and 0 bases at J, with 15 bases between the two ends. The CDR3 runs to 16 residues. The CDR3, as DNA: TGCGCCAGCAGCTTATTAGGACTGGCGGCCTCCTACGAGCAGTACTTC. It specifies CASSLLGLAASYEQYF.

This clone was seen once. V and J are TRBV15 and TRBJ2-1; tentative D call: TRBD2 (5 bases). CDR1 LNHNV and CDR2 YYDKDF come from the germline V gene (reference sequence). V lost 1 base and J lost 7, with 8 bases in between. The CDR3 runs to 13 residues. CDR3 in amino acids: CATSRVSGNEQFF. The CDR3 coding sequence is TGTGCCACCAGCAGAGTATCGGGGAATGAGCAGTTCTTC.

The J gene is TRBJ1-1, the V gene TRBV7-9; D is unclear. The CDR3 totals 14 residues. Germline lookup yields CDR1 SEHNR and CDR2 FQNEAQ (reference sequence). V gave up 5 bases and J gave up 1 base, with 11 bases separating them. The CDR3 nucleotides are TGTGCCAGCAGCCGTCAAAGTCAGAACACTGAAGCTTTCTTT. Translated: CASSRQSQNTEAFF.

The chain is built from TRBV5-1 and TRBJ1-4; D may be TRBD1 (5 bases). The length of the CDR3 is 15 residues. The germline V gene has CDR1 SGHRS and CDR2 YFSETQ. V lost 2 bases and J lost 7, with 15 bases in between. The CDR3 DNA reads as TGCGCCAGCAGCTTTACCGGGACTGAAGGTGAAAAACTGTTTTTT. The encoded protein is CASSFTGTEGEKLFF.

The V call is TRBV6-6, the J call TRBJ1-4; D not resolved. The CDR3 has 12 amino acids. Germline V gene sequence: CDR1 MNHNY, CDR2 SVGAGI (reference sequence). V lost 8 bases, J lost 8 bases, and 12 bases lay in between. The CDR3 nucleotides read TGTGCCAGCGCAAAGACCCCAGAAAAACTGTTTTTT. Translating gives CASAKTPEKLFF.

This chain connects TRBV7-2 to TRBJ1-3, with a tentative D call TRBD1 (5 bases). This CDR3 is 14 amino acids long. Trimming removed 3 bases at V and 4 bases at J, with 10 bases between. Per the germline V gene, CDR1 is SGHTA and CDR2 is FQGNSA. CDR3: CASSFLGEGNTIYF. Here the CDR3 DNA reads TGTGCCAGCAGCTTTTTAGGGGAGGGAAACACCATATATTTT.

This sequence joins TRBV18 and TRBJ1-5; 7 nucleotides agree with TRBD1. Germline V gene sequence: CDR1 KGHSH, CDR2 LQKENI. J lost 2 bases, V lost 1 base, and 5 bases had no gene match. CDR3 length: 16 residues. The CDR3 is CASSPQGAGGNQPQHF. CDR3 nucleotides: TGTGCCAGCTCACCACAGGGGGCGGGGGGCAATCAGCCCCAGCATTTT.

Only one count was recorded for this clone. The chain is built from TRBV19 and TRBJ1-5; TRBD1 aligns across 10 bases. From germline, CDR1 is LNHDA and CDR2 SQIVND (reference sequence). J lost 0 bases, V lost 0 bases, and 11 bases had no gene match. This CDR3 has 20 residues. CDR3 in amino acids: CASSIEDRGQGRYSNQPQHF. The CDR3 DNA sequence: TGTGCCAGTAGTATAGAAGATCGGGGACAGGGGCGCTATAGCAATCAGCCCCAGCATTTT.

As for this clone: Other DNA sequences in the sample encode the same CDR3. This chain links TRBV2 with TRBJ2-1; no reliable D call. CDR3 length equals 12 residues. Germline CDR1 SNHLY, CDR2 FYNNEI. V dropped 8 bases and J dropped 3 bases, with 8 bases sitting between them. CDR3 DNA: TGTGCCAGCCGAGCAGACTACAATGAGCAGTTCTTC. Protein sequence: CASRADYNEQFF.

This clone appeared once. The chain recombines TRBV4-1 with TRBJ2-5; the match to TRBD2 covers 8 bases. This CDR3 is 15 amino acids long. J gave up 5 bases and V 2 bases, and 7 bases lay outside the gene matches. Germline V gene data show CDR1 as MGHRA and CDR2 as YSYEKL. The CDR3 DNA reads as TGCGCCAGCAGCCAAATCGGGAGGGCCGTCGAGACCCAGTACTTC. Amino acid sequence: CASSQIGRAVETQYF.

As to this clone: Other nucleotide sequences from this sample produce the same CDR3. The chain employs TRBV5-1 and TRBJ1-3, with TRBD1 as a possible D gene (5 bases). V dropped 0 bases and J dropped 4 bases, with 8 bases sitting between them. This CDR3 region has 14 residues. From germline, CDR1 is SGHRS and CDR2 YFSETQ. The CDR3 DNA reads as TGCGCCAGCAGCTTGGCGGGGACCGGAAACACCATATATTTT. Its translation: CASSLAGTGNTIYF.

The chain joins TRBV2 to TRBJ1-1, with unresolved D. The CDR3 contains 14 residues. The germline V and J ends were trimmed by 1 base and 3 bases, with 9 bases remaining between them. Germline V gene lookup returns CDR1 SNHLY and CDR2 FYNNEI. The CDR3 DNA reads TGTGCCAGCAGTGAAGGGTACAGCTACACTGAAGCTTTCTTT. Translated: CASSEGYSYTEAFF.

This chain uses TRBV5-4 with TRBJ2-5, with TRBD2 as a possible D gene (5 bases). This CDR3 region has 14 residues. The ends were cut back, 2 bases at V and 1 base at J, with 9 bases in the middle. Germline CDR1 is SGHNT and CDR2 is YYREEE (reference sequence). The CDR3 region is CASSFRLTQETQYF. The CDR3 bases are TGTGCCAGCAGCTTCCGACTAACCCAAGAGACCCAGTACTTC.

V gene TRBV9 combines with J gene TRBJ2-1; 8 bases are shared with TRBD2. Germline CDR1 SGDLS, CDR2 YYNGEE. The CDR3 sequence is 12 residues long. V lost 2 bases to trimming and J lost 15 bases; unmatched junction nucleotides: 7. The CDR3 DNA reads TGTGCCAGCAGCGTTTACGGGAGGGCCCTGTTCTTC. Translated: CASSVYGRALFF.

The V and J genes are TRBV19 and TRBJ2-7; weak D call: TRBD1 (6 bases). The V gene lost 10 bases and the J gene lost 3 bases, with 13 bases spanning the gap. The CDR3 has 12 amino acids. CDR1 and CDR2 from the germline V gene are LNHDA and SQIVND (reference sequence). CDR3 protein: CATRQVGYEQYF. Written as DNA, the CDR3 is TGTGCCACCAGACAGGTAGGCTACGAGCAGTACTTC.

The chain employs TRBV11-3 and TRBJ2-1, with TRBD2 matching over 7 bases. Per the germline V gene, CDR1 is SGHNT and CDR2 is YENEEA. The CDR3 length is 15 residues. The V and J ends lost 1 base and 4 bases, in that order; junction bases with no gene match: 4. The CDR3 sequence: CASSLVSGSYNEQFF. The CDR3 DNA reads TGTGCCAGCAGCTTAGTTAGCGGGTCTTACAATGAGCAGTTCTTC.

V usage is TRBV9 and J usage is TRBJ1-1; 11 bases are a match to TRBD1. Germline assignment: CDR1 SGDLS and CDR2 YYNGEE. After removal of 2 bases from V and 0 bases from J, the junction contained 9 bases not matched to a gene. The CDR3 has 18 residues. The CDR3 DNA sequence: TGTGCCAGCAGCGTCGGGACAGGGGGAAGAGGAATGAACACTGAAGCTTTCTTT. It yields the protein CASSVGTGGRGMNTEAFF.

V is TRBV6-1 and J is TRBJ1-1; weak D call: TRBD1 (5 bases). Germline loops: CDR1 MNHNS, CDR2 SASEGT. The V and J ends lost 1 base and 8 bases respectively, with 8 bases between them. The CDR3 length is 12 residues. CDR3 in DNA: TGTGCCAGCAGTGAAGACAGGAGGGAAGCTTTCTTT. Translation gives CASSEDRREAFF.

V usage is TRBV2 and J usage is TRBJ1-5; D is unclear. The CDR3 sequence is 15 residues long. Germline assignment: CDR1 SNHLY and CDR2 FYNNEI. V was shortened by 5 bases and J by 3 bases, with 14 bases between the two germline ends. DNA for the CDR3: TGTGCCAGCAGTTTTGAGAGGTCTGACAATCAGCCCCAGCATTTT. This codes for CASSFERSDNQPQHF.

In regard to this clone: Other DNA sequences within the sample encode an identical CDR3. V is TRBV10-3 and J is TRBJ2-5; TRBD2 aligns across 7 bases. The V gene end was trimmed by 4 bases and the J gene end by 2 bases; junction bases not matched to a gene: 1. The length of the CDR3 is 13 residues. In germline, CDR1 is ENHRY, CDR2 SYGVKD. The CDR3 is CAISAGGQETQYF. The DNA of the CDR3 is TGTGCCATCAGTGCGGGGGGACAAGAGACCCAGTACTTC.

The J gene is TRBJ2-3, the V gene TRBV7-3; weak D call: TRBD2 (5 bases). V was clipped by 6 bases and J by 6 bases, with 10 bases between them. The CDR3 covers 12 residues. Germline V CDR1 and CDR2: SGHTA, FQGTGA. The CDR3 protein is CASSSPGDTQYF. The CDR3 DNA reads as TGTGCCAGCAGTTCACCGGGGGATACGCAGTATTTT.

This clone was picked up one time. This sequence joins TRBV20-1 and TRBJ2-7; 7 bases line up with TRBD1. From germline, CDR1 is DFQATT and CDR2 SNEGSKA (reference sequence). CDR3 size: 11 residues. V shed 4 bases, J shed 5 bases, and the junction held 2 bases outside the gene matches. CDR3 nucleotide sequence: TGCAGTGCTAACCAGGGGGACGAGCAGTACTTC. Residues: CSANQGDEQYF.

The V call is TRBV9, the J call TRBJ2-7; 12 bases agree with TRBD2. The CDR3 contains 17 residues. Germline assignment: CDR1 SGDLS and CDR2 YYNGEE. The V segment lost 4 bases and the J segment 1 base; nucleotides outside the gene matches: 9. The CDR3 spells CASSPSGTSGPSYEQYF. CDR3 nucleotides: TGTGCCAGCAGCCCCAGCGGGACTAGCGGGCCTTCCTACGAGCAGTACTTC.

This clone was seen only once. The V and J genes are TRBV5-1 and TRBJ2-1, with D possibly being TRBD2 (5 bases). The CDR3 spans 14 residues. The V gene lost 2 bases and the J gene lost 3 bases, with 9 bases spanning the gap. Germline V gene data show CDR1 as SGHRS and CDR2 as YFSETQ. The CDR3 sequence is CASSFEGIYNEQFF. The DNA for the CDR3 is TGCGCCAGCAGCTTCGAGGGAATCTACAATGAGCAGTTCTTC. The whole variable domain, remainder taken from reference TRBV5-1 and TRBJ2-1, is KAGVTQTPRYLIKTRGQQVTLSCSPISGHRSVSWYQQTPGQGLQFLFEYFSETQRNKGNFPGRFSGRQFSNSRSEMNVSTLELGDSALYLCASSFEGIYNEQFFGPGTRLTVL.

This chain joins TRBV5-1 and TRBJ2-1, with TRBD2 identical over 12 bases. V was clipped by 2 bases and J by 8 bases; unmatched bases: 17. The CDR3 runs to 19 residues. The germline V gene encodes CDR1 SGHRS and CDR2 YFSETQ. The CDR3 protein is CASSFGGRLAGGPGYEQFF. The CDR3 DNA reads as TGCGCCAGCAGCTTTGGGGGGCGGCTAGCGGGAGGGCCTGGGTATGAGCAGTTCTTC. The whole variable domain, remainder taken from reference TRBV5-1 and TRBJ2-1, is KAGVTQTPRYLIKTRGQQVTLSCSPISGHRSVSWYQQTPGQGLQFLFEYFSETQRNKGNFPGRFSGRQFSNSRSEMNVSTLELGDSALYLCASSFGGRLAGGPGYEQFFGPGTRLTVL.

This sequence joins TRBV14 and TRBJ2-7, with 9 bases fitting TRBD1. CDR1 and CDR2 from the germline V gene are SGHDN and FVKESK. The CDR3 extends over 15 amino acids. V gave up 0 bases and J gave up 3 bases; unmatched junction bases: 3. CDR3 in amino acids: CASSQEDRGGYEQYF. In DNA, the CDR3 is TGTGCCAGCAGCCAAGAGGACAGGGGTGGCTACGAGCAGTACTTC.

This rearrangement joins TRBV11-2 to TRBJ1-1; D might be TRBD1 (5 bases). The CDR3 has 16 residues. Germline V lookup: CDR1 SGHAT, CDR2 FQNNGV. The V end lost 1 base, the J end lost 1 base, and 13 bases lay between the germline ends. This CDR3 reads CASSLGLVGENTEAFF. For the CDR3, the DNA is TGTGCCAGCAGCTTAGGTCTTGTAGGGGAGAACACTGAAGCTTTCTTT.

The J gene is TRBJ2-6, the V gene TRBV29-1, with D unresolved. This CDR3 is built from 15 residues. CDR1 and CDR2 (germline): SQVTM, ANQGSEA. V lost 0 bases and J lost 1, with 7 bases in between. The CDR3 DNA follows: TGCAGCGTTGAAGATCGGAGTTCTGGGGCCAACGTCCTGACTTTC. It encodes CSVEDRSSGANVLTF.

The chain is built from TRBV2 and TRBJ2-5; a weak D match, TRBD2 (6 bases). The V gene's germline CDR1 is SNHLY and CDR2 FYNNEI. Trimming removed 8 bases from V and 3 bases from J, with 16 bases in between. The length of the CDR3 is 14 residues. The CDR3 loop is CASRAGTSEETQYF. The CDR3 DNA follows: TGTGCCAGCCGCGCGGGGACGTCCGAAGAGACCCAGTACTTC.

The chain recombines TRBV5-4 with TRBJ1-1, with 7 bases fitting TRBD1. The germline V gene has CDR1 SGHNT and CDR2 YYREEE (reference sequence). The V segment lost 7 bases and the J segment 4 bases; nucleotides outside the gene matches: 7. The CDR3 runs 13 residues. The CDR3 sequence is CASAWGQTTEAFF. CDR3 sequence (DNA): TGTGCCAGCGCTTGGGGACAGACCACTGAAGCTTTCTTT.